In this sample, the clone carrying this T cell receptor (beta chain) turned up a few times. Its antigen is unknown. The source of the sample is a study of CD8 T cells in ankylosing spondylitis. General study results and limits: In synovial fluid and blood from reactive arthritis, some motif variants were previously reported. What seemed typical of ankylosing spondylitis blood was a TCR beta motif built from under 10 highly homologous variants. Clones linked with disease were CD8+ and fairly uncommon in the peripheral blood. Clones linked to disease were reported to show significant enrichment in matched ankylosing spondylitis synovial fluid.

Making use of molecular barcodes, quantitative 5'-RACE generated TCR beta libraries. TCRdb processed the 5' RACE reads anew with MiXCR; each CDR3 protein has one entry. In the table there are about 220,000 distinct CDR3 sequences, 5.5% to 7.5% of which are singletons. The CDR3 runs 18 residues. Germline V gene lookup returns CDR1 LGHDT and CDR2 YNNKEL (reference sequence). V trimming: 0 bases; J trimming: 2 bases; junction bases outside the gene matches: 4. The rearrangement joins TRBV3-1 to TRBJ2-6; 10 bases fit TRBD1. This clonotype was sampled from a male donor with ankylosing spondylitis. Sequenced sample: blood, either unsorted or a sorted T cell fraction (not recorded which). This CDR3 reads CASSQDPGTGAGANVLTF. DNA for the CDR3: TGTGCCAGCAGCCAAGATCCCGGGACAGGGGCTGGGGCCAACGTCCTGACTTTC.